A selection of T cell receptor beta chains follows, all from one sample in a study of blood T cell repertoires in COVID-19. Repertoires were generated with immunoSEQ multiplex PCR, while TCRdb's copy carries only in-frame clones and drops some. Among 150,000 to 200,000 clones listed, approximately 85% were seen once. The sample comprised peripheral blood. All receptors come from an older man with COVID-19, enrolled during active disease. The CDR3 runs from the conserved cysteine through the conserved F or W. Each record gives: D gene, V gene, J gene, clone size, CDR3 DNA, CDR3 protein. The D gene is left open where the match is weak. Only some rows state a clone size, as once, few, many or a class for expanded clones.

d_call: TRBD1
v_call: TRBV7-2
j_call: TRBJ1-1
clone_size: .
cdr3_nt: TGTGCCAGCAGCATTACAGGGGACCGTAGCACTGAAGCTTTCTTT
cdr3_aa: CASSITGDRSTEAFF

d_call: TRBD1
v_call: TRBV11-2
j_call: TRBJ2-7
clone_size: .
cdr3_nt: TGTGCCAGCAGCAGGGGACAGGGCTACGAGCAGTACTTC
cdr3_aa: CASSRGQGYEQYF

d_call: TRBD1
v_call: TRBV15
j_call: TRBJ1-6
clone_size: .
cdr3_nt: TGTGCCACCGGCACCGGGACAGGGAAGAATAATTCACCCCTCCACTTT
cdr3_aa: CATGTGTGKNNSPLHF

d_call: .
v_call: TRBV4-2
j_call: TRBJ1-1
clone_size: .
cdr3_nt: TGTGCCAGCAGCCAAGAATCCGGGGGGGGCCCAGGGAGCACTGAAGCTTTCTTT
cdr3_aa: CASSQESGGGPGSTEAFF

d_call: TRBD2
v_call: TRBV2
j_call: TRBJ2-3
clone_size: once
cdr3_nt: TGTGCCAGCAGTGATGCGGCGGGGGGGTCAGATACGCAGTATTTT
cdr3_aa: CASSDAAGGSDTQYF

d_call: TRBD1
v_call: TRBV10-2
j_call: TRBJ1-1
clone_size: .
cdr3_nt: TGCGCCAGCAGGAGGGACAGGGAGAACACTGAAGCTTTCTTT
cdr3_aa: CASRRDRENTEAFF

d_call: .
v_call: TRBV5-1
j_call: TRBJ1-3
clone_size: .
cdr3_nt: TGCGCCAGCAGCTTGGGCCCGAGCTCTGGAAACACCATATATTTT
cdr3_aa: CASSLGPSSGNTIYF

d_call: .
v_call: TRBV6-5
j_call: TRBJ1-5
clone_size: .
cdr3_nt: TGTGCCAGCAGTTCCGCGGGGGAGGGCAATCAGCCCCAGCATTTT
cdr3_aa: CASSSAGEGNQPQHF

d_call: .
v_call: TRBV9
j_call: TRBJ2-1
clone_size: .
cdr3_nt: TGTGCCAGCAGCACCTCCGGGACTTCGAAAGAGCAGTTCTTC
cdr3_aa: CASSTSGTSKEQFF

d_call: TRBD1
v_call: TRBV2
j_call: TRBJ1-4
clone_size: .
cdr3_nt: TGTGCCAGCAGTGAGACGGCGACAGGGGCTAATGAAAAACTGTTTTTT
cdr3_aa: CASSETATGANEKLFF

d_call: .
v_call: TRBV5-8
j_call: TRBJ1-3
clone_size: .
cdr3_nt: TGTGCCAGCAGCTTGGAGTTGGCGGGATTCTCTGGAAACACCATATATTTT
cdr3_aa: CASSLELAGFSGNTIYF

d_call: TRBD1
v_call: TRBV28
j_call: TRBJ2-7
clone_size: .
cdr3_nt: TGTGCCAGCAGTTCGCGGACAGGGGAGCGGTACGAGCAGTACTTC
cdr3_aa: CASSSRTGERYEQYF

d_call: TRBD1
v_call: TRBV11-2
j_call: TRBJ2-1
clone_size: .
cdr3_nt: TGTGCCAGCAGCTCACATCGGACAGGTTCACGTAATGAGCAGTTCTTC
cdr3_aa: CASSSHRTGSRNEQFF

d_call: TRBD1
v_call: TRBV5-3
j_call: TRBJ1-2
clone_size: .
cdr3_nt: TGTGCCAGAAGCTTGGACTACAGGGGGCCCATCGCTGGCTACACCTTC
cdr3_aa: CARSLDYRGPIAGYTF

d_call: .
v_call: TRBV6-5
j_call: TRBJ1-1
clone_size: .
cdr3_nt: TGTGCCAGCAGAACGGAAGGGAGCGTCACTGAAGCTTTCTTT
cdr3_aa: CASRTEGSVTEAFF

d_call: .
v_call: TRBV5-6
j_call: TRBJ2-5
clone_size: .
cdr3_nt: TGTGCCAGCAGCTCCCTCGGGGAGGAGACCCAGTACTTC
cdr3_aa: CASSSLGEETQYF

d_call: .
v_call: TRBV6-5
j_call: TRBJ1-5
clone_size: .
cdr3_nt: TGTGCCAGCAGCAGGGATGTCGGTCAGCCCCAGCATTTT
cdr3_aa: CASSRDVGQPQHF

d_call: TRBD1
v_call: TRBV7-3
j_call: TRBJ1-2
clone_size: .
cdr3_nt: TGTGCCAGCAGAGGACAGGTTTATGGCTACACCTTC
cdr3_aa: CASRGQVYGYTF

d_call: .
v_call: TRBV28
j_call: TRBJ1-1
clone_size: .
cdr3_nt: TGTGCCAGCAGGACAGCTGAAGGGATCGCTGAAGCTTTCTTT
cdr3_aa: CASRTAEGIAEAFF

d_call: TRBD1
v_call: TRBV11-1
j_call: TRBJ1-1
clone_size: .
cdr3_nt: TGTGCCAGCAGCTTAGGGGACAGGCGGAACACTGAAGCTTTCTTT
cdr3_aa: CASSLGDRRNTEAFF

d_call: TRBD2
v_call: TRBV5-4
j_call: TRBJ2-7
clone_size: .
cdr3_nt: TGTGCCAGCAGCTTGCGGGAGGGGGACTACGAGCAGTACTTC
cdr3_aa: CASSLREGDYEQYF

d_call: .
v_call: TRBV6-1
j_call: TRBJ2-4
clone_size: .
cdr3_nt: TGTGCCAGCAGTGAGTTTGAGGGGGGGCCTGTGAACATTCAGTACTTC
cdr3_aa: CASSEFEGGPVNIQYF

d_call: .
v_call: TRBV6-5
j_call: TRBJ2-4
clone_size: .
cdr3_nt: TGTGCCAGCAGCCTCCCGCGGGACATTCAGTACTTC
cdr3_aa: CASSLPRDIQYF

d_call: .
v_call: TRBV6-6
j_call: TRBJ1-4
clone_size: .
cdr3_nt: TGTGCCAGCAGTTACGAGGTCACCACCGAAAAACTGTTTTTT
cdr3_aa: CASSYEVTTEKLFF

d_call: .
v_call: TRBV9
j_call: TRBJ1-1
clone_size: .
cdr3_nt: TGTGCCAGCAGCGGCAACTCACCCGGGTCGGGGGGCGCGAACACTGAAGCTTTCTTT
cdr3_aa: CASSGNSPGSGGANTEAFF

d_call: .
v_call: TRBV7-2
j_call: TRBJ1-5
clone_size: .
cdr3_nt: TGTGCCAGCAGCTTAGGCGGGGTGAATCAGCCCCAGCATTTT
cdr3_aa: CASSLGGVNQPQHF

d_call: TRBD1
v_call: TRBV5-4
j_call: TRBJ2-7
clone_size: .
cdr3_nt: TGTGCCAGCAGCTTGAGGGACAGGGGGGACGAGCAGTACTTC
cdr3_aa: CASSLRDRGDEQYF

d_call: TRBD2
v_call: TRBV3-1/TRBV3-2
j_call: TRBJ2-3
clone_size: .
cdr3_nt: TGTGCCAGCAGCCCCAGCGGGGGCACAGATACGCAGTATTTT
cdr3_aa: CASSPSGGTDTQYF

d_call: .
v_call: TRBV7-9
j_call: TRBJ1-4
clone_size: once
cdr3_nt: TGTGCCAGCAGCTTAGCACAGCCAACTAATGAAAAACTGTTTTTT
cdr3_aa: CASSLAQPTNEKLFF

d_call: .
v_call: TRBV4-2
j_call: TRBJ2-7
clone_size: once
cdr3_nt: TGTGCCAGCAGCCAAGATAGCCGGTCCTACGAGCAGTACTTC
cdr3_aa: CASSQDSRSYEQYF

d_call: .
v_call: TRBV27
j_call: TRBJ1-4
clone_size: once
cdr3_nt: TGTGCCAGCAGCTCAAATTGGGGGCGCGGTGAAAAACTGTTTTTT
cdr3_aa: CASSSNWGRGEKLFF

d_call: .
v_call: TRBV5-8
j_call: TRBJ1-2
clone_size: .
cdr3_nt: TGTGCCAGCAGCTTGGGTCTTGGCGGAGGTACCTCTAACTATGGCTACACCTTC
cdr3_aa: CASSLGLGGGTSNYGYTF

d_call: TRBD1
v_call: TRBV2
j_call: TRBJ2-3
clone_size: .
cdr3_nt: TGTGCCAGCAGTCGACAGGGAGAAACAGATACGCAGTATTTT
cdr3_aa: CASSRQGETDTQYF

d_call: .
v_call: TRBV27
j_call: TRBJ2-3
clone_size: .
cdr3_nt: TGTGCCAGCAGGATTTTAGAGGCAGATACGCAGTATTTT
cdr3_aa: CASRILEADTQYF

d_call: .
v_call: TRBV2
j_call: TRBJ1-6
clone_size: .
cdr3_nt: TGTGCCAGCAGTGAGTCCGGGCAGGGCGATTCACCCCTCCACTTT
cdr3_aa: CASSESGQGDSPLHF

d_call: .
v_call: TRBV7-9
j_call: TRBJ2-5
clone_size: .
cdr3_nt: TGTGCCAGCAGCCGACAGGTCGAGGAGACCCAGTACTTC
cdr3_aa: CASSRQVEETQYF

d_call: .
v_call: TRBV5-6
j_call: TRBJ2-7
clone_size: .
cdr3_nt: TGTGCCAGCAGCCGGGGGACGGACTACGAGCAGTACTTC
cdr3_aa: CASSRGTDYEQYF

d_call: .
v_call: TRBV19
j_call: TRBJ2-2
clone_size: .
cdr3_nt: TGTGCCAGTAGTATCCCGGGGACCGGGGAGCTGTTTTTT
cdr3_aa: CASSIPGTGELFF

d_call: .
v_call: TRBV7-9
j_call: TRBJ1-3
clone_size: .
cdr3_nt: TGTGCCAGCAGCCCCCTGGGCCGAACTGAAGGAAACACCATATATTTT
cdr3_aa: CASSPLGRTEGNTIYF

d_call: TRBD1
v_call: TRBV28
j_call: TRBJ2-7
clone_size: .
cdr3_nt: TGTGCCAGCAGAGGGACAGACGGATCTCTACGGCAGTACTTC
cdr3_aa: CASRGTDGSLRQYF

d_call: .
v_call: TRBV3-1/TRBV3-2
j_call: TRBJ2-5
clone_size: .
cdr3_nt: TGTGCCAGCAGCCACCCCCGGAGAAATCGGGAGACCCAGTACTTC
cdr3_aa: CASSHPRRNRETQYF

d_call: TRBD1
v_call: TRBV6-5
j_call: TRBJ1-6
clone_size: .
cdr3_nt: TGTGCCAGCAGAAGGACAGGGGATTCACCCCTCCACTTT
cdr3_aa: CASRRTGDSPLHF

d_call: TRBD1
v_call: TRBV18
j_call: TRBJ1-1
clone_size: .
cdr3_nt: TGTGCCAGCTCACCACAAACAGGGGGCGTTGGGGAAGCTTTCTTT
cdr3_aa: CASSPQTGGVGEAFF

d_call: .
v_call: TRBV6-6
j_call: TRBJ1-2
clone_size: .
cdr3_nt: TGTGCCAGCAGCCCCTCGACAGGCCTCTATGGCTACACCTTC
cdr3_aa: CASSPSTGLYGYTF

d_call: TRBD2
v_call: TRBV4-2
j_call: TRBJ2-7
clone_size: .
cdr3_nt: TGTGCCAGCAGCCAAGGGGCGGGGGGGGAGCAGTACTTC
cdr3_aa: CASSQGAGGEQYF

d_call: .
v_call: TRBV5-4
j_call: TRBJ2-2
clone_size: few
cdr3_nt: TGTGCCAGCAGCTTGAGAGGGTCCGCGAACACCGGGGAGCTGTTTTTT
cdr3_aa: CASSLRGSANTGELFF

d_call: .
v_call: TRBV19
j_call: TRBJ2-3
clone_size: .
cdr3_nt: TGTGCCAGTAAGGTCGCGCCAGGGGCAGATACGCAGTATTTT
cdr3_aa: CASKVAPGADTQYF